This T cell receptor (beta chain) came from a study of blood T cells in healthy people across ages (dated by TCRdb to between 2014 and 2017). Study-wide context: Template switching captured roughly one uniquely barcoded TCR beta cDNA molecule per two T cells in model experiments. Two additional independent replicas of 1 million unique cDNA reads from the same blood draw were analyzed for two donors (one aged 18 to 30 and one aged 80 or older). Donors of different ages were randomly distributed across sequencing lanes to avoid experimental bias. The study measured age-related changes in TCR beta repertoire diversity using deep sequencing normalized with unique cDNA molecular identifiers. The donors were divided into four age groups: young (average around 15 years), middle-aged (roughly 42), aged (about 60) and long-lived (about 79).

This clonotype was seen a few times. The antigen it binds to is not known. The input lacks base qualities; no much larger clone sits a single base away. What the authors observed across the whole study: Compared with the aged group, the long-lived group had more naive CD4+ T cells, fewer expanded clones and increased TCR diversity, suggesting age selection. Because donor CMV infection status was unknown, age-related changes in expanded clonotypes were potentially confounded. Observed TCR beta diversity correlated strongly with the percentage of naive T cells measured by flow cytometry. Estimates of total diversity from one million sequenced T cells were regarded as lower bounds and underestimates. Conclusive comparison of naive and antigen-experienced compartments was prevented by the profiling of bulk unsorted PBMCs. As age increased, observed TCR beta diversity per million T cells dropped in a roughly linear way, and a significant reduction was already evident by age around 41.

The CDR3, from cysteine to phenylalanine, totals 12 residues. CDR3 DNA is the only sequence kept; it has 36 bases, read in frame from the first base. From the germline V gene, CDR1 is SQVTM and CDR2 is ANQGSEA. Relative to germline, V is 7 bases shorter and J is 2 bases shorter, with 11 bases between their ends. The method was 5' RACE. Data came from an Illumina HiSeq 2500. A second PCR of about 7 to 12 cycles was run with a J-beta primer mix and a sample-barcoded 5' primer. A unique molecular identifier was introduced onto each TCR beta cDNA molecule by a template-switch 5' adaptor carrying 12 random nucleotides. Each sample yielded at least 3 million CDR3-containing paired-end reads. All of the RNA was converted into first-strand cDNA using the Mint cDNA synthesis kit, with a TRBC-specific oligonucleotide serving as the primer. All cDNA was treated with uracil-DNA glycosylase and then went through a first 18-cycle PCR with the universal primers M1SS and BC2_uni_R. In the source study's methods: For normalization, 1 million high-quality reads were randomly selected from each sample, with every read carrying a distinct molecular identifier. Reads sharing molecular identifiers were discarded rather than binned into consensus sequences. MiTCR, with a Q25 quality threshold and the strictest error-elimination algorithm, was used for CDR3 identification, clonotype clustering and error correction. A nonparametric unseen species model with Euler transformation was used to estimate lower-bound total TCR beta diversity. The public reads were reanalyzed by TCRdb: fastp trimming at Q25, MiXCR alignment, in-frame beta chains only. One record per CDR3 amino acid sequence lists the most common genes and DNA. The V and J calls and clone size come from TCRdb's table, not from the authors' own analysis. The sample table holds 1.5 million to 2 million distinct CDR3 sequences, of which 49% were seen once. Approximately 2.1% of the sample belongs to the ten largest clones.

The donors were roughly 40 Caucasian individuals from Russia, aged roughly 6 to 90 years, who were systemically healthy. Roughly 10 milliliters of peripheral blood were collected from each donor into EDTA-treated Vacutainer tubes. Ficoll-Paque density-gradient centrifugation was used to isolate PBMCs, with at least 6.5 million per sample. Total RNA was extracted from PBMCs with Trizol reagent, with at least 6 micrograms obtained per sample. For every donor, flow cytometry on a PBMC aliquot measured the percentage of naive CD45RAhigh/CD27high T cells. This TCR came from a woman aged 40 to 50 in good health. This sequence uses TRBV29-1 and TRBJ2-5, with a tentative D gene TRBD2 over 6 matching bases. The source material was blood. CDR3 reads: CSAGLPQETQYF. The DNA sequence is given as TGCAGCGCCGGACTACCTCAAGAGACCCAGTACTTC.